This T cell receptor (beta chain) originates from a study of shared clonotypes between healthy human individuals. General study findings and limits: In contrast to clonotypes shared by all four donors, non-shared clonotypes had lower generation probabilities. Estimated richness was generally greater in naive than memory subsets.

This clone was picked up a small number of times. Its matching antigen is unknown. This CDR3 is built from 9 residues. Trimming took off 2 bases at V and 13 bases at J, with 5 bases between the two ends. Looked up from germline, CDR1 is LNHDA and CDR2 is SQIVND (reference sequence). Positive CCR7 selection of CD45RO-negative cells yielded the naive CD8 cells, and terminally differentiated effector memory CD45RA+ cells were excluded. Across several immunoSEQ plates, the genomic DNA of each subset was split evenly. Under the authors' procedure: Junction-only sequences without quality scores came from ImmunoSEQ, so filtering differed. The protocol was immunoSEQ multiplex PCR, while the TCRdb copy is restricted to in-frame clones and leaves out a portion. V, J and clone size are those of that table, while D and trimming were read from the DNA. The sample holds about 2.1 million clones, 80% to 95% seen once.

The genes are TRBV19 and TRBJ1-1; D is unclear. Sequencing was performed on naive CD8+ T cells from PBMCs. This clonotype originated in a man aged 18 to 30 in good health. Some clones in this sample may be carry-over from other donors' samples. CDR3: CASSILGFF. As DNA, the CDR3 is TGTGCCAGTAGTATATTGGGTTTCTTT.